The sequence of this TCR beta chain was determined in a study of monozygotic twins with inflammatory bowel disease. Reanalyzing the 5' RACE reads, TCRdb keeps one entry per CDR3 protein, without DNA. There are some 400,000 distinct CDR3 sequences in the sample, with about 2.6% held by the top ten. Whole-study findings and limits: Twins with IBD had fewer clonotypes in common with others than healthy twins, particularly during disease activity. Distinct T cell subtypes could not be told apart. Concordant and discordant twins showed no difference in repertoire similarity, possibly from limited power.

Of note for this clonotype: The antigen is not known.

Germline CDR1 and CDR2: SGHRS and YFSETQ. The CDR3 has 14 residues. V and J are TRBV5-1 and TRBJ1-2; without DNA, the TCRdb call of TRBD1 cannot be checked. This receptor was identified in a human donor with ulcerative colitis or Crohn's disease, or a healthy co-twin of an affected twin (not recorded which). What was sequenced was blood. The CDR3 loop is CASSLVDRNYGYTF. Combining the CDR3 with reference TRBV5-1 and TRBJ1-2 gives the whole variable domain KAGVTQTPRYLIKTRGQQVTLSCSPISGHRSVSWYQQTPGQGLQFLFEYFSETQRNKGNFPGRFSGRQFSNSRSEMNVSTLELGDSALYLCASSLVDRNYGYTFGSGTRLTVV.